These 32 T cell receptor beta chains were sequenced from one sample in a study of cytomegalovirus exposure and HLA in healthy donors. PCR employed 60 Vbeta and 13 Jbeta primers. The method was immunoSEQ multiplex PCR; TCRdb's version includes in-frame clones alone and lacks a portion of them. Of 160,000 or so clones listed, around 80% are singletons. Input material: PBMCs. All receptors come from a male donor in good health and CMV-seronegative.

The chain couples TRBV4-1 to TRBJ1-2; D possibly corresponds to TRBD1 (5 bases). The CDR3 contains 14 residues. Germline loops: CDR1 MGHRA, CDR2 YSYEKL. The V and J ends lost 2 bases and 4 bases respectively, with 11 bases between them. The CDR3 spells CASSQPRQRYGYTF. Here the CDR3 DNA reads TGCGCCAGCAGCCAACCCCGACAGCGCTATGGCTACACCTTC.

The chain uses TRBV9 and TRBJ2-3; 9 bases are a match to TRBD2. Germline-derived CDR1 and CDR2 are SGDLS and YYNGEE. The V gene end was trimmed by 3 bases and the J gene end by 6 bases; junction bases not matched to a gene: 11. The CDR3 spans 16 residues. The CDR3 DNA reads TGTGCCAGCAGCGAAGCGTATGGCGGGGGGGCGGATACGCAGTATTTT. Translation: CASSEAYGGGADTQYF.

This clone appeared a single time. The chain recombines TRBV7-2 with TRBJ2-1; TRBD2 matches at 8 bases. The CDR3 spans 14 residues. V shed 4 bases and J 6 bases; nucleotides not matched to a gene: 5. Germline-derived CDR1 and CDR2 are SGHTA and FQGNSA. The CDR3 loop reads CASSSSGGPNEQFF. CDR3 DNA: TGTGCCAGCAGCTCCTCGGGGGGGCCCAATGAGCAGTTCTTC. The variable domain in full, completed from reference TRBV7-2 and TRBJ2-1, reads GAGVSQSPSNKVTEKGKDVELRCDPISGHTALYWYRQSLGQGLEFLIYFQGNSAPDKSGLPSDRFSAERTGGSVSTLTIQRTQQEDSAVYLCASSSSGGPNEQFFGPGTRLTVL.

There are a few counts of this clone. V gene TRBV5-1 combines with J gene TRBJ2-7; D ambiguous. The V gene lost 2 bases and the J gene lost 3 bases, with 9 bases spanning the gap. The CDR3 has 13 amino acids. Germline-derived CDR1 and CDR2 are SGHRS and YFSETQ. The CDR3 loop is CASSFEAFYEQYF. The CDR3 nucleotides read TGCGCCAGCAGCTTCGAAGCATTCTACGAGCAGTACTTC. Using reference TRBV5-1 and TRBJ2-7 for the parts outside the CDR3, the full variable domain is KAGVTQTPRYLIKTRGQQVTLSCSPISGHRSVSWYQQTPGQGLQFLFEYFSETQRNKGNFPGRFSGRQFSNSRSEMNVSTLELGDSALYLCASSFEAFYEQYFGPGTRLTVT.

This chain connects TRBV28 to TRBJ2-7; 10 nucleotides match TRBD1. V shed 7 bases, J shed 3 bases, and the junction held 6 bases outside the gene matches. Germline V gives CDR1 MDHEN, CDR2 SYDVKM. This CDR3 comprises 14 residues. For the CDR3, the DNA is TGTGCCAGCACCTCGACAGGGGGCTACTACGAGCAGTACTTC. This translates into CASTSTGGYYEQYF.

The genes are TRBV15 and TRBJ2-1, with TRBD2 identical over 12 bases. CDR1 is LNHNV and CDR2 is YYDKDF in the germline V gene (reference sequence). J gave up 10 bases and V 2 bases, and 3 bases lay outside the gene matches. The CDR3 runs 14 residues. In DNA form, the CDR3 reads TGTGCCACCAGCAGAAGACTAGCGGGAGAGGAGCAGTTCTTC. This encodes CATSRRLAGEEQFF.

The chain couples TRBV28 to TRBJ2-7; TRBD1 is a possible D gene (6 bases). V lost 7 bases and J 5 bases, leaving 18 bases between the germline ends. The CDR3 is made up of 14 amino acids. The germline V gene encodes CDR1 MDHEN and CDR2 SYDVKM. CDR3 in DNA: TGTGCCAGCACCCATCTTTACAGGGTTGACGAGCAGTACTTC. This codes for CASTHLYRVDEQYF. The whole variable domain, remainder taken from reference TRBV28 and TRBJ2-7, is DVKVTQSSRYLVKRTGEKVFLECVQDMDHENMFWYRQDPGLGLRLIYFSYDVKMKEKGDIPEGYSVSREKKERFSLILESASTNQTSMYLCASTHLYRVDEQYFGPGTRLTVT.

The chain joins TRBV10-1 to TRBJ2-7; D unresolved. CDR1 is WNHNN, CDR2 SYGVQD, per germline (reference sequence). CDR3 size: 13 residues. The V end lost 9 bases, the J end lost 2 bases, and 14 bases lay between the germline ends. The CDR3 loop reads CARPLTPPYEQYF. In DNA, the CDR3 is TGCGCCAGACCCCTGACTCCACCCTACGAGCAGTACTTC.

The chain combines TRBV2 with TRBJ2-2, with D tentatively TRBD1 (6 bases). The CDR3 extends over 15 amino acids. V shed 5 bases and J shed 4 bases, with 14 bases lying between them. Germline V gives CDR1 SNHLY, CDR2 FYNNEI. The CDR3 DNA reads TGTGCCAGCAGTAAGGACGGACAGCCCACCGGGGAGCTGTTTTTT. Translated: CASSKDGQPTGELFF.

The chain is built from TRBV27 and TRBJ2-5, with 12 bases identical to TRBD2. The CDR3 is 17 amino acids. V was pared by 0 bases and J by 2 bases, with 4 bases of the junction left unmatched. Germline assignment: CDR1 MNHEY and CDR2 SMNVEV (reference sequence). CDR3 sequence reads: CASSLSTSGRVQETQYF. The CDR3, as DNA: TGTGCCAGCAGTTTATCGACTAGCGGGAGAGTTCAAGAGACCCAGTACTTC.

This clone has only a few counts. V usage is TRBV5-4 and J usage is TRBJ2-5; D gene unclear. TRBJ2-7 matches the DNA end more closely, so the J call is doubtful. CDR3 length equals 14 residues. Germline V lookup: CDR1 SGHNT, CDR2 YYREEE (reference sequence). CDR3 coding DNA: TGTGCCAGCAGTCCGGCGGCAAAGACCTACGAGCAGTACTTC. This codes for CASSPAAKTYEQYF.

For this clone: The same CDR3 also results from other DNA sequences found in this sample. The genes are TRBV7-2 and TRBJ1-2; D is unclear. This CDR3 is built from 13 residues. V was cut by 6 bases and J by 6 bases, with 14 bases left in between. CDR1 and CDR2 (germline): SGHTA, FQGNSA. The CDR3 DNA follows: TGTGCCAGCAGTCTAGGACCCGGGAATGGCTACACCTTC. Protein sequence: CASSLGPGNGYTF.

The chain links TRBV7-2 to TRBJ1-5, with D possibly TRBD1 on 6 matching bases. CDR3 length: 14 amino acids. V was cut by 5 bases and J by 7 bases, with 15 bases left in between. Germline values: CDR1 SGHTA, CDR2 FQGNSA. This CDR3 reads CASSPGRGNQPQHF. CDR3 DNA: TGTGCCAGCAGCCCGGGGAGGGGGAACCAGCCCCAGCATTTT. The variable domain in full, completed from reference TRBV7-2 and TRBJ1-5, reads GAGVSQSPSNKVTEKGKDVELRCDPISGHTALYWYRQSLGQGLEFLIYFQGNSAPDKSGLPSDRFSAERTGGSVSTLTIQRTQQEDSAVYLCASSPGRGNQPQHFGDGTRLSIL.

This chain connects TRBV27 to TRBJ2-3; D gene uncertain. This CDR3 is 12 amino acids long. Germline V gene sequence: CDR1 MNHEY, CDR2 SMNVEV (reference sequence). The V end was cut by 6 bases, the J end by 0 bases, with 4 bases between. The CDR3 loop reads CASRTSTDTQYF. The CDR3 nucleotides are TGTGCCAGCAGGACTAGCACAGATACGCAGTATTTT.

V gene TRBV7-2 combines with J gene TRBJ2-7, with D maybe TRBD2 (6 bases). Germline V gene data show CDR1 as SGHTA and CDR2 as FQGNSA. CDR3 length: 14 amino acids. The V end lost 3 bases, the J end lost 2 bases, and 11 bases lay between the germline ends. In DNA, the CDR3 is TGTGCCAGCAGCTTGAGGGACTTAACCTACGAGCAGTACTTC. This codes for CASSLRDLTYEQYF.

The chain joins TRBV27 to TRBJ2-7, with 10 bases lining up with TRBD2. Losses at the gene ends were 9 bases for V and 2 bases for J; bases not matched to a gene: 10. Germline V gene lookup returns CDR1 MNHEY and CDR2 SMNVEV (reference sequence). This CDR3 contains 15 residues. CDR3 residues: CASSRSGGVPYEQYF. Here the CDR3 DNA reads TGTGCCAGTTCGCGGAGCGGGGGGGTCCCCTACGAGCAGTACTTC.

The V and J genes are TRBV7-8 and TRBJ2-7; 14 bases fit TRBD2. The J segment lost 1 base and the V segment lost 5 bases, leaving 7 bases of the junction unmatched. The germline V gene has CDR1 SGHVS and CDR2 FQNEAQ. The CDR3 spans 17 residues. DNA for the CDR3: TGTGCCAGCAGCCTAAAAGGGACTAGCGGGAGTTCCTACGAGCAGTACTTC. This sequence encodes CASSLKGTSGSSYEQYF.

In this sample, this clone turned up once. The chain joins TRBV18 to TRBJ2-7; perhaps TRBD1 as D (6 bases). CDR1 and CDR2 from the germline V gene are KGHSH and LQKENI. There are 15 residues in the CDR3. V was shortened by 2 bases and J by 5 bases, with 16 bases between the two germline ends. CDR3 sequence reads: CASSPKQGVEHEQYF. CDR3 DNA sequence: TGTGCCAGCTCACCAAAACAGGGAGTAGAGCACGAGCAGTACTTC.

The chain carries TRBV2 and TRBJ2-1; 10 bases match TRBD1. This CDR3 comprises 15 residues. The trim removed 5 bases at V and 6 bases at J, leaving 7 bases unmatched. The germline V gene encodes CDR1 SNHLY and CDR2 FYNNEI. DNA of the CDR3: TGTGCCAGCAGTACAGGGACAGGGGTATCCAATGAGCAGTTCTTC. Its protein is CASSTGTGVSNEQFF.

The chain links TRBV19 to TRBJ1-1; D is undetermined. Germline assignment: CDR1 LNHDA and CDR2 SQIVND (reference sequence). V dropped 3 bases and J dropped 1 base, with 3 bases sitting between them. The CDR3 is 12 amino acids. The CDR3 nucleotides are TGTGCCAGTAGTATCTCGAACACTGAAGCTTTCTTT. Its translation is CASSISNTEAFF.

The chain carries TRBV5-8 and TRBJ2-1; D perhaps matches TRBD1 (5 bases). Trimming removed 4 bases from V and 6 bases from J, with 11 bases in between. Germline CDR1 is SGHTS and CDR2 is YDEGEE. This CDR3 region has 13 residues. CDR3: CASSLRGINEQFF. CDR3 bases: TGTGCCAGCAGCCTAAGGGGTATCAATGAGCAGTTCTTC.

The genes are TRBV10-3 and TRBJ2-2; a weak D match, TRBD1 (6 bases). The V gene lost 3 bases and the J gene lost 2 bases, with 10 bases spanning the gap. The CDR3 has 15 amino acids. Per the germline V gene, CDR1 is ENHRY and CDR2 is SYGVKD. CDR3 nucleotide sequence: TGTGCCATCAGTGATGTGACAGGCAACACCGGGGAGCTGTTTTTT. Translating it yields CAISDVTGNTGELFF.

The J gene is TRBJ2-1, the V gene TRBV9; 8 bases map to TRBD2. The CDR3 has 16 amino acids. The germline V gene has CDR1 SGDLS and CDR2 YYNGEE. The junction had 14 bases not matched to a gene; V was cut back by 6 bases and J by 6 bases. CDR3: CASTAPASGLSNEQFF. The DNA for the CDR3 is TGTGCCAGCACCGCTCCGGCTAGCGGGTTGAGCAATGAGCAGTTCTTC.

V usage is TRBV2 and J usage is TRBJ2-5, with a tentative D call TRBD1 (7 bases). The J call may be in error: the DNA end matches TRBJ2-7 better. The CDR3 extends over 16 amino acids. The germline gives CDR1 SNHLY, CDR2 FYNNEI. CDR3 DNA sequence: TGTGCCAGCAGTGAAGCTCTGATCAACAGGGGAGGCGAGCAGTACTTC. Protein sequence: CASSEALINRGGEQYF.

The chain combines TRBV5-6 with TRBJ1-2; 8 bases are shared with TRBD1. Germline loops: CDR1 SGHDT, CDR2 YYEEEE. V shed 2 bases and J 2 bases; nucleotides not matched to a gene: 8. The CDR3 has 16 residues. The CDR3 DNA reads TGTGCCAGCAGCTTACCCGGGACAGGTACCAACTATGGCTACACCTTC. As protein: CASSLPGTGTNYGYTF. The whole variable domain, filled in from reference TRBV5-6 and TRBJ1-2, reads DAGVTQSPTHLIKTRGQQVTLRCSPKSGHDTVSWYQQALGQGPQFIFQYYEEEERQRGNFPDRFSGHQFPNYSSELNVNALLLGDSALYLCASSLPGTGTNYGYTFGSGTRLTVV.

The chain links TRBV5-1 to TRBJ2-2, with a tentative D call TRBD1 (6 bases). With 3 bases removed from V and 0 bases from J, the gap between germline ends came to 12 bases. The CDR3 extends over 16 amino acids. Germline lookup yields CDR1 SGHRS and CDR2 YFSETQ. The CDR3 DNA sequence: TGCGCCAGCAGCTCTACCGGGACACCGAACACCGGGGAGCTGTTTTTT. It is translated as CASSSTGTPNTGELFF. Full variable domain (rest looked up from reference TRBV5-1 and TRBJ2-2): KAGVTQTPRYLIKTRGQQVTLSCSPISGHRSVSWYQQTPGQGLQFLFEYFSETQRNKGNFPGRFSGRQFSNSRSEMNVSTLELGDSALYLCASSSTGTPNTGELFFGEGSRLTVL.

J is TRBJ1-1 and V is TRBV7-2, with D perhaps matching TRBD1 (5 bases). The CDR3 has 13 residues. Germline V CDR1 and CDR2: SGHTA, FQGNSA. Trimming left V 0 bases short and J 3 bases short, with 5 bases between. The CDR3 sequence is CASSLAGDTEAFF. CDR3 nucleotide sequence: TGTGCCAGCAGCTTAGCAGGGGACACTGAAGCTTTCTTT.

This chain links TRBV18 with TRBJ1-5; tentatively, D is TRBD1 (5 bases). Germline CDR1 is KGHSH and CDR2 is LQKENI. The CDR3 runs 13 residues. V was trimmed by 6 bases and J by 6 bases, leaving 12 bases between them. CDR3 sequence: CASSPGGSQPQHF. CDR3 nucleotide sequence: TGTGCCAGCTCCCCGGGGGGAAGTCAGCCCCAGCATTTT.

This clone was seen only a few times. The CDR3 protein is CASTVKAGVNEQFF. The DNA for the CDR3 is TGTGCCAGCACCGTTAAAGCGGGAGTCAATGAGCAGTTCTTC. The chain combines TRBV11-1 with TRBJ2-1; 8 positions agree with TRBD2. There are 14 residues in the CDR3. CDR1 is SGHAT and CDR2 is FQDESV in the germline V gene (reference sequence). Trimming at V came to 7 bases and at J to 6 bases, leaving 8 bases not matched to a gene.

The rearrangement links TRBV5-4 to TRBJ2-5, with TRBD1 matching 7 bases. This CDR3 spans 15 amino acids. After removal of 0 bases from V and 2 bases from J, the junction contained 4 bases not matched to a gene. The V gene's germline CDR1 is SGHNT and CDR2 YYREEE (reference sequence). In DNA, the CDR3 is TGTGCCAGCAGCTTGGTCGGGACAGTTCAAGAGACCCAGTACTTC. It translates to CASSLVGTVQETQYF.

This clone was detected a few times. The gene calls are TRBV28 and TRBJ1-5; 10 bases match TRBD1. J lost 6 bases, V lost 5 bases, and 7 bases had no gene match. CDR3 length: 15 amino acids. The V gene's germline CDR1 is MDHEN and CDR2 SYDVKM. CDR3 in DNA: TGTGCCAGCAGTCCCGGGACAGGGGACAGTCAGCCCCAGCATTTT. It is translated as CASSPGTGDSQPQHF.

V gene TRBV9 combines with J gene TRBJ2-6; the D gene is possibly TRBD2 (6 bases). This CDR3 region has 15 residues. The germline gives CDR1 SGDLS, CDR2 YYNGEE. V gave up 7 bases and J gave up 4 bases, with 15 bases separating them. The CDR3, as DNA: TGTGCCAGCGGGGAGGTAAATCGAGGGGCCAACGTCCTGACTTTC. It yields the protein CASGEVNRGANVLTF.